Following are 30 T cell receptor beta chains from one sample sequenced in a study of T cells in localized non-small cell lung cancer. Method: immunoSEQ multiplex PCR; TCRdb's copy keeps in-frame clones and lacks some. The sample records roughly 4,200 clones, about 25% being singletons. Sequenced material: lung tumor tissue, taken before any cancer treatment. These receptors were taken from a male donor at least 60 years old with stage I lung adenocarcinoma.

In this sample, this clone turned up a few times. The chain joins TRBV12-2 to TRBJ1-1; whether TRBD1, the table's D call, matches the DNA was not checked. TRBV12-2 counts as a pseudogene. This CDR3 comprises 14 residues. CDR3 coding DNA: TGTGCAAGTCGCTTAGCGTCTTGGCACACTGAAGCTTTCTTT. This encodes CASRLASWHTEAFF.

This sequence joins TRBV5-1 and TRBJ1-5; 8 positions match TRBD1. V lost 0 bases to trimming and J lost 2 bases; unmatched junction nucleotides: 7. The CDR3 totals 17 residues. The V gene's germline CDR1 is SGHRS and CDR2 YFSETQ. CDR3 loop: CASSLDSGGQGNQPQHF. In DNA, the CDR3 is TGCGCCAGCAGCTTGGATTCGGGGGGACAGGGCAATCAGCCCCAGCATTTT.

The rearrangement links TRBV9 to TRBJ1-1; D unclear. Trimming removed 7 bases from V and 1 base from J, with 11 bases in between. Germline CDR1 reads SGDLS; CDR2 reads YYNGEE. This CDR3 comprises 13 residues. The CDR3 is CASLIRPNTEAFF. The DNA for the CDR3 is TGTGCCAGCCTAATTAGGCCGAACACTGAAGCTTTCTTT.

This clone is classed as medium-sized. The genes are TRBV6-8 and TRBJ1-6; 9 bases line up with TRBD1. Germline CDR1 reads MNHGY; CDR2 reads SAAAGT. J was trimmed by 9 bases and V by 2 bases; bases with no gene match: 5. The CDR3 contains 15 residues. CDR3 residues: CASSYGDREASPLHF. As DNA, the CDR3 is TGTGCCAGCAGTTACGGGGACAGGGAGGCTTCACCCCTCCACTTT.

The chain recombines TRBV7-1 with TRBJ2-7; no firm D call. TRBV7-1 is annotated as an ORF whose role is uncertain. The length of the CDR3 is 13 residues. The V end lost 4 bases, the J end lost 7 bases, and 14 bases lay between the germline ends. In DNA form, the CDR3 reads TGTGCCAGCAGCTTAGTCCTGCCGCGTGAGCAGTACTTC. It codes for CASSLVLPREQYF.

The CDR3 loop reads CASSLMNTEAFF. The CDR3 DNA reads TGTGCCAGCAGTTTAATGAACACTGAAGCTTTCTTT. The gene calls are TRBV28 and TRBJ1-1; D gene ambiguous. The CDR3 sequence is 12 residues long. From germline, CDR1 is MDHEN and CDR2 SYDVKM. V was cut by 2 bases and J by 0 bases, with 1 base left in between.

This clone is deemed medium-sized (0.01 to 0.1%). The V call is TRBV9, the J call TRBJ2-5; D ambiguous. The CDR3 covers 14 residues. Trimming shortened V by 0 bases and J by 1 base, and 7 bases separated the two germline ends. The germline CDR1 and CDR2 sequences are SGDLS and YYNGEE. In DNA form, the CDR3 reads TGTGCCAGCAGCGTAGAACAGTCCCAAGAGACCCAGTACTTC. It translates to CASSVEQSQETQYF.

This clone has only a few counts. The chain combines TRBV18 with TRBJ1-4, with 7 bases matching TRBD1. The germline V gene encodes CDR1 KGHSH and CDR2 LQKENI. Germline trimming cut 5 bases from V and 8 bases from J; bases unmatched to any gene: 8. The CDR3 contains 14 residues. Written as DNA, the CDR3 is TGTGCCAGCTCAAACGGGACAGTGAGGGAAAAACTGTTTTTT. Encoded protein: CASSNGTVREKLFF.

The CDR3 is CASSSARDSIYNEQFF. DNA for the CDR3: TGTGCCAGCAGCTCCGCCCGGGACTCGATTTACAATGAGCAGTTCTTC. The V call is TRBV11-3, the J call TRBJ2-1; tentatively, D is TRBD2 (6 bases). V lost 4 bases to trimming and J lost 4 bases, with 17 bases between them. Germline assignment: CDR1 SGHNT and CDR2 YENEEA. The length of the CDR3 is 16 residues.

This chain uses TRBV14 with TRBJ1-4; D not certain. The CDR3 totals 15 residues. Germline lookup yields CDR1 SGHDN and CDR2 FVKESK. V lost 4 bases and J lost 0, with 9 bases in between. The CDR3 coding sequence is TGTGCCAGCAGCCGCGGAAAGGCAACTAATGAAAAACTGTTTTTT. Translated: CASSRGKATNEKLFF.

This clone ranks as medium-sized. The chain has TRBV6-8 and TRBJ2-1, with unresolved D. V lost 4 bases and J 6 bases, leaving 13 bases between the germline ends. Per germline, CDR1 MNHGY and CDR2 SAAAGT. This CDR3 has 14 amino acids. This chain's CDR3 is CASSFYLLGNEQFF. As DNA, the CDR3 is TGTGCCAGCAGTTTCTACCTCCTAGGCAATGAGCAGTTCTTC.

The chain uses TRBV9 and TRBJ1-5; no clear D gene. The V end lost 2 bases, the J end lost 4 bases, and 7 bases lay between the germline ends. The CDR3 sequence is 13 residues long. Germline CDR1 and CDR2: SGDLS and YYNGEE. The CDR3 DNA sequence: TGTGCCAGCAGCGTGAATGAGAATCAGCCCCAGCATTTT. Translating it yields CASSVNENQPQHF.

V gene TRBV9 combines with J gene TRBJ2-6, with 7 bases identical to TRBD2. With 3 bases clipped from V and 2 bases from J, the junction kept 11 bases outside the gene matches. CDR1 and CDR2 from the germline V gene are SGDLS and YYNGEE. This CDR3 has 18 amino acids. CDR3 nucleotides: TGTGCCAGCAGCGCGCCAAGGGGAGGGTCGACTGGGGCCAACGTCCTGACTTTC. This translates into CASSAPRGGSTGANVLTF.

V gene TRBV5-1 combines with J gene TRBJ1-1; perhaps TRBD1 as D (6 bases). Germline CDR1 SGHRS, CDR2 YFSETQ. The CDR3 runs 15 residues. V was cut by 4 bases and J by 3 bases, with 16 bases left in between. The CDR3 sequence: CASSPGWGADTEAFF. CDR3 DNA: TGCGCCAGCAGCCCTGGATGGGGGGCGGACACTGAAGCTTTCTTT.

This clone was detected a few times. V and J are TRBV29-1 and TRBJ1-1; TRBD1 is a possible D gene (5 bases). Per the germline V gene, CDR1 is SQVTM and CDR2 is ANQGSEA. CDR3 length: 12 amino acids. The V gene lost 6 bases and the J gene lost 3 bases, with 11 bases spanning the gap. The CDR3 region is CSVRGWDTEAFF. For the CDR3, the DNA is TGCAGCGTGCGGGGGTGGGACACTGAAGCTTTCTTT.

This chain uses TRBV30 with TRBJ1-2; D is unresolved. Trimming left V 7 bases short and J 0 bases short, with 12 bases between. The CDR3 totals 13 residues. CDR1 GTSNPN and CDR2 SVGIG come from the germline V gene (reference sequence). The CDR3 region has the DNA TGTGCCTCCCCGGACCTAGCTAACTATGGCTACACCTTC. Encoded protein: CASPDLANYGYTF.

This clone has just a few counts. The chain combines TRBV7-1 with TRBJ2-5, with D possibly called TRBD1 or TRBD2 (5 bases each). TRBV7-1 is placed among ORFs of uncertain function. Between the trimmed V and J ends, which lost 10 bases and 4 bases, there was a span of 16 bases. CDR3 length: 13 residues. The CDR3 loop is CAIEEGDGETQYF. In DNA, the CDR3 is TGTGCCATCGAGGAAGGGGACGGAGAGACCCAGTACTTC.

This clone is termed medium-sized. CDR3 residues: CASKIGGANTEAFF. CDR3 in DNA: TGTGCCAGCAAAATTGGTGGGGCGAACACTGAAGCTTTCTTT. The chain couples TRBV28 to TRBJ1-1, with a weak D call TRBD1 (5 bases). Germline V gives CDR1 MDHEN, CDR2 SYDVKM. Deletions cut 7 bases from V and 1 base from J, with 13 bases between. This CDR3 has 14 residues.

This clone was observed a few times. The chain carries TRBV29-1 and TRBJ2-5, with D tentatively TRBD1 or TRBD2 (7 bases each). The CDR3 covers 15 residues. V dropped 4 bases and J dropped 2 bases, with 17 bases sitting between them. Germline assignment: CDR1 SQVTM and CDR2 ANQGSEA. Here the CDR3 DNA reads TGCAGCGTTGTAAGGGGGGGGACAGTTCAAGAGACCCAGTACTTC. It codes for CSVVRGGTVQETQYF.

The chain has TRBV28 and TRBJ1-2; D unresolved. There are 12 residues in the CDR3. CDR1 MDHEN and CDR2 SYDVKM come from the germline V gene. V shed 2 bases and J shed 2 bases, with 3 bases lying between them. The CDR3 region has the DNA TGTGCCAGCAGTTTAAGGAACTATGGCTACACCTTC. It yields the protein CASSLRNYGYTF.

This sequence joins TRBV19 and TRBJ1-1; no firm D call. V was trimmed by 5 bases and J by 11 bases, leaving 18 bases between them. The CDR3 has 13 amino acids. Germline V CDR1 and CDR2: LNHDA, SQIVND (reference sequence). CDR3 sequence: CASSPRTAEGAFF. The CDR3 bases are TGTGCCAGTAGTCCACGGACTGCTGAAGGGGCTTTCTTT.

V gene TRBV6-8 combines with J gene TRBJ1-1, with TRBD1 as a possible D gene (6 bases). The CDR3 is 14 amino acids. From germline, CDR1 is MNHGY and CDR2 SAAAGT. Trimming took 5 bases from V and 5 from J, leaving 15 bases between them. The CDR3 nucleotides are TGTGCCAGCAGTGTTGGGGGCCGGAGGACTGAAGCTTTCTTT. Translating gives CASSVGGRRTEAFF.

This clone ranks as medium-sized. The rearrangement links TRBV11-3 to TRBJ1-4; D uncertain. Trimming stripped 3 bases from V and 0 bases from J, with 8 bases between. The CDR3 is 15 residues long. The V gene's germline CDR1 is SGHNT and CDR2 YENEEA. The CDR3 protein is CASSLEAATNEKLFF. DNA of the CDR3: TGTGCCAGCAGCTTGGAGGCTGCAACTAATGAAAAACTGTTTTTT.

The rearrangement links TRBV10-2 to TRBJ2-1; 8 positions match TRBD1. Germline values: CDR1 WSHSY, CDR2 SAAADI. CDR3 size: 14 residues. V trimming: 6 bases; J trimming: 0 bases; junction bases outside the gene matches: 1. The CDR3 region is CASRGQDSYNEQFF. The CDR3 DNA reads as TGCGCCAGCAGGGGACAGGACTCCTACAATGAGCAGTTCTTC.

This clone was detected only a few times. Other DNA variants within this sample encode the same CDR3. This chain connects TRBV6-8 to TRBJ1-5, with 7 bases fitting TRBD1. CDR3 length: 15 amino acids. Germline assignment: CDR1 MNHGY and CDR2 SAAAGT. V was pared by 5 bases and J by 3 bases, with 7 bases of the junction left unmatched. In DNA, the CDR3 is TGTGCCAGCAGTGACCCGAAGGGGGCCAATCAGCCCCAGCATTTT. Translation gives CASSDPKGANQPQHF.

A few counts support this clone. CDR3 sequence: CASSQDRLGGAPYQETQYF. The CDR3 DNA follows: TGTGCCAGCAGCCAAGATAGATTAGGTGGGGCGCCGTACCAAGAGACCCAGTACTTC. This rearrangement joins TRBV14 to TRBJ2-5; tentatively, D is TRBD1 (5 bases). Trimming removed 0 bases from V and 0 bases from J, with 20 bases in between. Germline assignment: CDR1 SGHDN and CDR2 FVKESK. The CDR3 length is 19 residues.

In its sample, this clone was seen a few times. The J gene is TRBJ2-4, the V gene TRBV29-1, with TRBD1 matching over 8 bases. Looked up from germline, CDR1 is SQVTM and CDR2 is ANQGSEA. This CDR3 contains 15 residues. After removal of 4 bases from V and 7 bases from J, the junction contained 12 bases not matched to a gene. CDR3 sequence: CSVAWRGTGVNIQYF. In DNA form, the CDR3 reads TGCAGCGTTGCATGGCGAGGGACAGGAGTTAACATTCAGTACTTC.

This clone was recorded many times. The V call is TRBV11-3, the J call TRBJ1-2, with D possibly being TRBD1 (6 bases). This CDR3 spans 16 amino acids. Germline values: CDR1 SGHNT, CDR2 YENEEA. Trimming took 4 bases from V and 4 from J, leaving 19 bases between them. The CDR3 reads CASSYHYLRGPYGYTF. As DNA, the CDR3 is TGTGCCAGCAGCTATCATTACCTCAGGGGCCCCTATGGCTACACCTTC.

The chain recombines TRBV5-1 with TRBJ2-3, with 9 bases matching TRBD2. V lost 0 bases and J lost 0; bases outside the gene matches: 2. The germline V gene has CDR1 SGHRS and CDR2 YFSETQ. CDR3 length equals 16 residues. The CDR3 DNA follows: TGCGCCAGCAGCTTGGCGGCGGGGGGGAGCACAGATACGCAGTATTTT. Amino acids: CASSLAAGGSTDTQYF.

This chain connects TRBV9 to TRBJ1-3; TRBD1 matches 8 bases. The trim removed 8 bases at V and 0 bases at J, leaving 7 bases unmatched. Germline values: CDR1 SGDLS, CDR2 YYNGEE. The CDR3 runs to 15 residues. The CDR3 protein is CASFGTGGSGNTIYF. The CDR3 DNA sequence: TGTGCCAGTTTTGGCACAGGGGGCTCTGGAAACACCATATATTTT.